This T cell receptor (beta chain) was sequenced in a study of blood T cell repertoires in COVID-19. Enrolled through a virtual design, the participants were between 18 and 89 years of age and came from about two dozen US areas. Assignment of participants to cohorts was predicated upon participant-reported clinical history. V dropped 9 bases and J dropped 0 bases, with 11 bases sitting between them. This CDR3 spans 13 amino acids. The table came from immunoSEQ multiplex PCR; TCRdb's copy has only in-frame clones and leaves some out. The table includes roughly 400,000 clones, over 75% detected once. The V call is TRBV12-3 or TRBV12-4, the J call TRBJ1-1, with D unclear. This TCR was recovered from a man aged 25 to 45 who had recovered from COVID-19. The sequenced sample was PBMCs or T cells enriched from blood (not recorded which). CDR3 residues: CASGPQLNTEAFF. The CDR3 DNA sequence: TGTGCCAGTGGGCCCCAGCTGAACACTGAAGCTTTCTTT.